These 15 T cell receptor beta chains were all obtained from the same sample, sequenced in a study of graft-versus-host responses after intestinal transplantation. Their cognate antigens are unknown. Data came from immunoSEQ multiplex PCR; TCRdb stores just in-frame clones and leaves some out. Seen here are 80,000 to 95,000 clones, under 95% observed once, and the top ten hold approximately 5.6%. Sequenced here: unstimulated CD8+ T cells sorted from spleen or lymph node cells, sampled before intestinal transplant. The receptor set was obtained from a human donor who received an intestinal transplant.

The rearrangement joins TRBV28 to TRBJ2-2; perhaps TRBD1 as D (5 bases). Trimming removed 4 bases from V and 1 base from J, with 10 bases in between. Germline V gene sequence: CDR1 MDHEN, CDR2 SYDVKM. The CDR3 spans 15 residues. The CDR3 here is CASSSQGVNTGELFF. CDR3 nucleotides: TGTGCCAGCAGTTCCCAAGGGGTGAACACCGGGGAGCTGTTTTTT.

This chain links TRBV11-2 with TRBJ2-3; D is undetermined. V dropped 0 bases and J dropped 2 bases, with 12 bases sitting between them. The CDR3 runs 16 residues. CDR1 SGHAT and CDR2 FQNNGV come from the germline V gene. CDR3 DNA: TGTGCCAGCAGCTTAGATTCGGCTCGACTCACAGATACGCAGTATTTT. It specifies CASSLDSARLTDTQYF.

The V call is TRBV9, the J call TRBJ2-7, with 8 bases fitting TRBD2. The CDR3 is 14 amino acids. Germline V lookup: CDR1 SGDLS, CDR2 YYNGEE. Trimming cost V 0 bases and J 3 bases; bases outside gene matches: 2. The CDR3 sequence: CASSVAGGDYEQYF. The CDR3 DNA sequence: TGTGCCAGCAGCGTAGCGGGAGGGGACTACGAGCAGTACTTC.

V usage is TRBV7-9 and J usage is TRBJ2-5; a weak D match, TRBD2 (5 bases). With 1 base removed from V and 5 bases from J, the gap between germline ends came to 8 bases. Per germline, CDR1 SEHNR and CDR2 FQNEAQ (reference sequence). CDR3 length equals 13 residues. CDR3 sequence reads: CASSLDSVETQYF. CDR3 sequence (DNA): TGTGCCAGCAGCTTAGATAGCGTCGAGACCCAGTACTTC.

V and J are TRBV9 and TRBJ2-7; D could derive from TRBD1 or TRBD2 (5 bases each). The V gene's germline CDR1 is SGDLS and CDR2 YYNGEE. With 9 bases removed from V and 3 bases from J, the gap between germline ends came to 19 bases. The CDR3 covers 14 residues. The CDR3 loop reads CANTEGCSSYEQYF. The CDR3 bases are TGTGCCAACACCGAGGGGTGTTCGAGCTACGAGCAGTACTTC.

This chain connects TRBV29-1 to TRBJ2-6; D assignment may be TRBD1 or TRBD2 (5 bases each). Trimming left V 4 bases short and J 2 bases short, with 6 bases between. CDR3 length equals 13 residues. Germline CDR1 SQVTM, CDR2 ANQGSEA. The CDR3 loop is CSVGGTGANVLTF. The CDR3 DNA sequence: TGCAGCGTTGGGGGGACTGGGGCCAACGTCCTGACTTTC.

V and J are TRBV5-4 and TRBJ1-1; a weak D match, TRBD1 (5 bases). Germline CDR1 and CDR2: SGHNT and YYREEE (reference sequence). The length of the CDR3 is 15 residues. Trimming stripped 2 bases from V and 3 bases from J, with 14 bases between. The CDR3 here is CASSFGGGRDTEAFF. The CDR3 DNA is TGTGCCAGCAGCTTTGGTGGGGGTCGGGACACTGAAGCTTTCTTT. The entire variable domain, with the rest obtained from reference TRBV5-4 and TRBJ1-1, is as follows: ETGVTQSPTHLIKTRGQQVTLRCSSQSGHNTVSWYQQALGQGPQFIFQYYREEENGRGNFPPRFSGLQFPNYSSELNVNALELDDSALYLCASSFGGGRDTEAFFGQGTRLTVV.

This clone was picked up one time. The chain carries TRBV28 and TRBJ1-4; D is ambiguous. Trimming shortened V by 5 bases and J by 0 bases, and 10 bases separated the two germline ends. This CDR3 comprises 15 residues. Germline V lookup: CDR1 MDHEN, CDR2 SYDVKM. In DNA, the CDR3 is TGTGCCAGCAGTCGGCCGGTTGCAACTAATGAAAAACTGTTTTTT. It codes for CASSRPVATNEKLFF.

With regard to this clone: The same CDR3 is also encoded by other DNA sequences in this sample. This chain links TRBV6-9 with TRBJ1-2; D remains ambiguous. This CDR3 has 17 residues. Germline loops: CDR1 MNHGY, CDR2 SVAAGI. V lost 5 bases and J lost 4, with 23 bases in between. The CDR3 loop reads CASSGFMTYGKTYGYTF. For the CDR3, the DNA is TGTGCCAGCAGTGGATTCATGACTTACGGAAAGACCTATGGCTACACCTTC.

J is TRBJ2-2 and V is TRBV4-1; 10 bases are shared with TRBD2. CDR3 length equals 16 residues. Germline CDR1 MGHRA, CDR2 YSYEKL. V dropped 3 bases and J dropped 4; count of bases not matched to a gene: 5. CDR3 DNA: TGCGCCAGCAGCCACCTAGCGGGAGCGGGCACCGGGGAGCTGTTTTTT. Its translation: CASSHLAGAGTGELFF.

V gene TRBV11-2 combines with J gene TRBJ2-1; the match to TRBD2 covers 7 bases. Germline lookup yields CDR1 SGHAT and CDR2 FQNNGV. The V segment lost 5 bases and the J segment 8 bases; nucleotides outside the gene matches: 3. CDR3 size: 12 residues. CDR3 DNA sequence: TGTGCCAGCAGCGCAACTAGCGATGAGCAGTTCTTC. Its protein product is CASSATSDEQFF. Variable domain in full (rest from reference TRBV11-2 and TRBJ2-1): EAGVAQSPRYKIIEKRQSVAFWCNPISGHATLYWYQQILGQGPKLLIQFQNNGVVDDSQLPKDRFSAERLKGVDSTLKIQPAKLEDSAVYLCASSATSDEQFFGPGTRLTVL.

The rearrangement links TRBV19 to TRBJ2-7; TRBD2 agrees at 9 bases. From germline, CDR1 is LNHDA and CDR2 SQIVND (reference sequence). The J segment lost 3 bases and the V segment lost 9 bases, leaving 12 bases of the junction unmatched. The CDR3 consists of 15 residues. CDR3 bases: TGTGCCAGCAGCTCCGGACTAGCGCACGTCTACGAGCAGTACTTC. It codes for CASSSGLAHVYEQYF. Based on the CDR3 plus reference TRBV19 and TRBJ2-7, the full variable domain is DGGITQSPKYLFRKEGQNVTLSCEQNLNHDAMYWYRQDPGQGLRLIYYSQIVNDFQKGDIAEGYSVSREKKESFPLTVTSAQKNPTAFYLCASSSGLAHVYEQYFGPGTRLTVT.

The chain couples TRBV11-2 to TRBJ2-3; D ambiguous. Trimming removed 3 bases at V and 0 bases at J, with 7 bases between. CDR3 length: 14 residues. Germline lookup yields CDR1 SGHAT and CDR2 FQNNGV. Written as DNA, the CDR3 is TGTGCCAGCAGCTTTGAGCCTAGCACAGATACGCAGTATTTT. Translating it yields CASSFEPSTDTQYF.

The rearrangement joins TRBV6-1 to TRBJ2-3; D not resolved. The CDR3 is made up of 13 amino acids. Germline CDR1 is MNHNS and CDR2 is SASEGT. V lost 2 bases, J lost 2 bases, and 5 bases lay in between. The CDR3: CASSEYPTDTQYF. The DNA for the CDR3 is TGTGCCAGCAGTGAATACCCCACAGATACGCAGTATTTT.

By share, this clone counts as medium-sized. V gene TRBV6-1 combines with J gene TRBJ1-1; 8 bases agree with TRBD1. Trimming took 2 bases from V and 4 from J; bases not matched to a gene: 9. This CDR3 comprises 16 residues. CDR1 is MNHNS, CDR2 SASEGT, per germline. As DNA, the CDR3 is TGTGCCAGCAGTGAAAAGTCCGGGACAGGCGGCACTGAAGCTTTCTTT. It specifies CASSEKSGTGGTEAFF.